The T cell receptor (beta chain) under discussion was sequenced for a study of shared clonotypes between healthy human individuals. Study background: Donors consisted of a couple of women and three men between 18 and 49.

Concerning this clone itself: Antigen: not known.

Findings and limits, study-wide: Enrolling few donors narrowed the genetic and exposure-history diversity that was represented. Despite large depth, sorted-subset datasets appeared incompletely sequenced.

Donors had no recently reported acute infections or vaccinations and were HIV-negative. The CDR3 loop spans 15 amino acids. The V end lost 2 bases, the J end lost 9 bases, and 14 bases lay between the germline ends. Germline V gene lookup returns CDR1 MNHEY and CDR2 SVGAGI. Method: immunoSEQ multiplex PCR; TCRdb's copy keeps in-frame clones and lacks some. Of roughly 2 million clones detected, 85% to 95% appear once; the ten largest clones hold 0.1% to 0.15%. V and J are TRBV6-5 and TRBJ1-6, with D perhaps TRBD1 (6 bases). Sequencing input: naive CD4+ T cells sorted from blood. Subset of the sample: CD45RA+ positively selected. This clonotype was obtained from a man younger than 35 in good health. The CDR3 is CASSYRGQGSSPLHF. The CDR3 nucleotides are TGTGCCAGCAGTTACCGGGGGCAGGGAAGTTCACCCCTCCACTTT.